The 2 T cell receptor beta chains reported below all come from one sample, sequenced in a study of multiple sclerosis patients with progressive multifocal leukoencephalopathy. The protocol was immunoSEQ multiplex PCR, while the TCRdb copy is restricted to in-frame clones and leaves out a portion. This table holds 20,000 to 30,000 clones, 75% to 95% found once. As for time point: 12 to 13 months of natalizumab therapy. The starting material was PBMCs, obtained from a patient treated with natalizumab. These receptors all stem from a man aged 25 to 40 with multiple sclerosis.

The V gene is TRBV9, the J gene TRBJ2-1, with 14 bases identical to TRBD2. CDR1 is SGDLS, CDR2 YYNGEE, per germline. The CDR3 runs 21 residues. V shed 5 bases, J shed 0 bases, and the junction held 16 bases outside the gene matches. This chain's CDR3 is CASSLPSGTSGSPASYNEQFF. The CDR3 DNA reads TGTGCCAGCAGTCTCCCCTCCGGGACTAGCGGGAGCCCCGCCTCCTACAATGAGCAGTTCTTC.

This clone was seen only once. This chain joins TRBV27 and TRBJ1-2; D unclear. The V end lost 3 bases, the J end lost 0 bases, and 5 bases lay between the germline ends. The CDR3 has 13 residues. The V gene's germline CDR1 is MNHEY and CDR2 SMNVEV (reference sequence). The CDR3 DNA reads TGTGCCAGCAGTTTTCAGTCTAACTATGGCTACACCTTC. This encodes CASSFQSNYGYTF.